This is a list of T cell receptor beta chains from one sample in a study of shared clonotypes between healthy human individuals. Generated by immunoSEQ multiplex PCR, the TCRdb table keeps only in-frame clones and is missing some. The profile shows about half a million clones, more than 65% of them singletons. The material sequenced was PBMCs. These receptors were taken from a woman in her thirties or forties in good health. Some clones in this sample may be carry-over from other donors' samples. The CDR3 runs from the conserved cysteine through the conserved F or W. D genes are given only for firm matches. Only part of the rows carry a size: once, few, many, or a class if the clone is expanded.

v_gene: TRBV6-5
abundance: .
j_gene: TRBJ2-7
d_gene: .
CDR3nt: TGTGCCAGCAGTATTTCACTAGGCTACGAGCAGTACTTC
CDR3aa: CASSISLGYEQYF

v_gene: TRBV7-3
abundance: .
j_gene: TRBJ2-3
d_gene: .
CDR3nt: TGTGCCAGCAGCTTAGAACGGCTAGCTGTTAGCACAGATACGCAGTATTTT
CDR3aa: CASSLERLAVSTDTQYF

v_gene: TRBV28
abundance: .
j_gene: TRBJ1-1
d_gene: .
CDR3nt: TGTGCCAGCAGTTTAGCTGGGAACACTGAAGCTTTCTTT
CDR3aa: CASSLAGNTEAFF

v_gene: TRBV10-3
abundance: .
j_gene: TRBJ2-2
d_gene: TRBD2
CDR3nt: TGTGCCACCTTAGGCGATAAACTAGCGCCCGGGGAGCTGTTTTTT
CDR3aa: CATLGDKLAPGELFF

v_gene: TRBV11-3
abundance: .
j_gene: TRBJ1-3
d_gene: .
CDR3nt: TGTGCCAGCAGCTTCCAGGGGTCGAACACCATATATTTT
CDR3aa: CASSFQGSNTIYF

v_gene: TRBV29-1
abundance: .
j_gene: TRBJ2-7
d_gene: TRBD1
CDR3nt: TGCAGCGTGCACGGTGGGGACAGCTACGAGCAGTACTTC
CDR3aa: CSVHGGDSYEQYF

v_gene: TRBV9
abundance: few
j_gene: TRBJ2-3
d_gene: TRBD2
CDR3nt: TGTGCCAGCAGCGTTACTAGCGGGATAGGCGATACGCAGTATTTT
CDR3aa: CASSVTSGIGDTQYF

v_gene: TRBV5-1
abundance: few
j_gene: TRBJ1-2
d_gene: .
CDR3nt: TGCGCCAGCAGCCCATCTACCCCTAACTATGGCTACACCTTC
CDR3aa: CASSPSTPNYGYTF

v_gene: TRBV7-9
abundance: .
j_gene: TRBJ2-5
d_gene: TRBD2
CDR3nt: TGTGCCAGCACCCTTAGCGGGAGCGGGGGAGAGACCCAGTACTTC
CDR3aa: CASTLSGSGGETQYF

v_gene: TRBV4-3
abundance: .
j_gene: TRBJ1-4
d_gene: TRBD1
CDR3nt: TGCGCCAGCAGCCAAGGTGGACAGGGGTATGAAAAACTGTTTTTT
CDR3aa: CASSQGGQGYEKLFF

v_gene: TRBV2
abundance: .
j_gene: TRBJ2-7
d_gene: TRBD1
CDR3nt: TGTGCCAGCAGGGGGCCGGGACAGGGTTTTTCCGAGCAGTACTTC
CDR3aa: CASRGPGQGFSEQYF

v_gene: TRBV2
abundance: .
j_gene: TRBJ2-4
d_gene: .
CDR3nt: TGTGCCAGCACTAAGGGGGGACCGAGAGGGGGCTTC
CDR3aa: CASTKGGPRGGF

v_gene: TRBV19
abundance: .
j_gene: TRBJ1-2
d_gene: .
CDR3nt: TGTGCCAGTAGTACAGGGATTGGCTACACCTTC
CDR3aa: CASSTGIGYTF